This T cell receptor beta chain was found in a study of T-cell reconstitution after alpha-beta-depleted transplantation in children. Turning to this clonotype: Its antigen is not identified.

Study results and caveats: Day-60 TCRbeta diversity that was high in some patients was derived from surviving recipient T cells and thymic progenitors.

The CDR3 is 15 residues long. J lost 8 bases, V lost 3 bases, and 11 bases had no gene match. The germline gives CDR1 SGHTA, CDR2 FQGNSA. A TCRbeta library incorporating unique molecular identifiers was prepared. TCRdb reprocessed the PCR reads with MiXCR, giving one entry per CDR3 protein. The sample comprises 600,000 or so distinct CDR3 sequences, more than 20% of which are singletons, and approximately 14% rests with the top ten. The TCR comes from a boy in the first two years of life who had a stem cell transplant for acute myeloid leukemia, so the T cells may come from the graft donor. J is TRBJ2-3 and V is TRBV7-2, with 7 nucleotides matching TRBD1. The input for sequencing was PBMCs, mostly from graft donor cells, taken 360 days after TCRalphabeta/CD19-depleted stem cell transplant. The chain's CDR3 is CASSLKGASWGTQYF. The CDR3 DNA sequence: TGTGCCAGCAGCTTGAAGGGGGCTTCGTGGGGTACGCAGTATTTT. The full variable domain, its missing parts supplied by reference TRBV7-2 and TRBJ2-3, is GAGVSQSPSNKVTEKGKDVELRCDPISGHTALYWYRQSLGQGLEFLIYFQGNSAPDKSGLPSDRFSAERTGGSVSTLTIQRTQQEDSAVYLCASSLKGASWGTQYFGPGTRLTVL.